A single sample gave rise to the 32 T cell receptor beta chains below, sequenced in a study of blood T cell repertoires in COVID-19. The repertoire was sequenced with immunoSEQ multiplex PCR; TCRdb's copy has only in-frame clones and lacks some. The data show approximately 240,000 clones, with around 87% seen just once and approximately 3.8% held by the top ten. The sample comprised PBMCs or T cells enriched from blood (not recorded which). Every receptor here comes from a woman younger than 30 in a cohort exposed to, infected with or recovered from COVID-19 (not recorded which).

The rearrangement joins TRBV15 to TRBJ2-1, with 9 bases identical to TRBD2. Looked up from germline, CDR1 is LNHNV and CDR2 is YYDKDF (reference sequence). V was pared by 4 bases and J by 7 bases, with 5 bases of the junction left unmatched. The CDR3 contains 14 residues. The DNA of the CDR3 is TGTGCCACCAGCATAACGCGGGGGGGGAATGAGCAGTTCTTC. Protein: CATSITRGGNEQFF.

This clone was observed a single time. The gene calls are TRBV7-9 and TRBJ1-1, with D tentatively TRBD1 (6 bases). The CDR3 covers 19 residues. The germline V and J ends were trimmed by 0 bases and 0 bases, with 20 bases remaining between them. CDR1 and CDR2 (germline): SEHNR, FQNEAQ (reference sequence). The CDR3 loop reads CASSLAQGQGWGMNTEAFF. In DNA, the CDR3 is TGTGCCAGCAGCTTAGCGCAGGGGCAGGGTTGGGGAATGAACACTGAAGCTTTCTTT.

The chain employs TRBV2 and TRBJ2-1; D ambiguous. Germline CDR1 is SNHLY and CDR2 is FYNNEI. V was trimmed by 5 bases and J by 8 bases, leaving 10 bases between them. The CDR3 spans 12 residues. As DNA, the CDR3 is TGTGCCAGCAGTACGAGAAGCGATGAGCAGTTCTTC. Translating gives CASSTRSDEQFF.

The chain links TRBV7-8 to TRBJ1-5, with TRBD1 identical over 7 bases. Trimming cost V 1 base and J 1 base; bases outside gene matches: 4. The germline gives CDR1 SGHVS, CDR2 FQNEAQ. CDR3 size: 16 residues. In DNA, the CDR3 is TGTGCCAGCAGCTTAGGGGCAGGGGGGAGCAATCAGCCCCAGCATTTT. It codes for CASSLGAGGSNQPQHF. Supplemented by reference TRBV7-8 and TRBJ1-5, the full variable domain reads GAGVSQSPRYKVAKRGQDVALRCDPISGHVSLFWYQQALGQGPEFLTYFQNEAQLDKSGLPSDRFFAERPEGSVSTLKIQRTQQEDSAVYLCASSLGAGGSNQPQHFGDGTRLSIL.

V and J are TRBV14 and TRBJ2-3; 7 bases line up with TRBD2. Germline values: CDR1 SGHDN, CDR2 FVKESK. V lost 6 bases, J lost 0 bases, and 6 bases stayed unmatched. The CDR3 totals 15 residues. The CDR3 DNA sequence: TGTGCCAGCAGTACTCTGGGGGGGAGCACAGATACGCAGTATTTT. Its protein product is CASSTLGGSTDTQYF.

The table lists this clone with a few counts. This sequence joins TRBV19 and TRBJ2-3; D perhaps matches TRBD1 (6 bases). Trimming removed 3 bases at V and 3 bases at J, with 19 bases between. Germline assignment: CDR1 LNHDA and CDR2 SQIVND (reference sequence). CDR3 length: 17 residues. As DNA, the CDR3 is TGTGCCAGTAGTATGGATCCTGGGGGCTTTTCGACAGATACGCAGTATTTT. This sequence encodes CASSMDPGGFSTDTQYF.

The chain is built from TRBV4-1 and TRBJ2-5; TRBD2 aligns across 8 bases. Germline V gene lookup returns CDR1 MGHRA and CDR2 YSYEKL. The CDR3 loop spans 18 amino acids. V was pared by 2 bases and J by 4 bases, with 15 bases of the junction left unmatched. CDR3 DNA: TGCGCCAGCAGCCAACCTCGGGGGGGTGCTAGCTCGACAGAGACCCAGTACTTC. This gives the protein CASSQPRGGASSTETQYF.

V gene TRBV14 combines with J gene TRBJ1-4; D not resolved. V lost 4 bases to trimming and J lost 8 bases, with 11 bases between them. The CDR3 length is 13 residues. Germline V gene lookup returns CDR1 SGHDN and CDR2 FVKESK. DNA of the CDR3: TGTGCCAGCAGCCTGCTGGGCGACGAAAAACTGTTTTTT. The encoded protein is CASSLLGDEKLFF.

The rearrangement joins TRBV6-5 to TRBJ2-3, with 10 bases that match TRBD2. V lost 4 bases and J lost 3; bases outside the gene matches: 7. The germline V gene encodes CDR1 MNHEY and CDR2 SVGAGI. CDR3 length equals 16 residues. The CDR3 region has the DNA TGTGCCAGCAGTTTCACCGCTAGCGGGAGAACAGATACGCAGTATTTT. Amino acids: CASSFTASGRTDTQYF.

CDR3: CASSPLAGDQLRETQYF. CDR3 in DNA: TGTGCCAGTAGTCCCCTAGCGGGGGACCAACTCAGAGAGACCCAGTACTTC. The chain links TRBV19 to TRBJ2-5; TRBD2 matches 10 bases. There are 17 residues in the CDR3. V dropped 5 bases and J dropped 4; count of bases not matched to a gene: 13. In germline, CDR1 is LNHDA, CDR2 SQIVND (reference sequence).

The rearrangement uses TRBV2 and TRBJ2-2; D gene ambiguous. The V end was cut by 0 bases, the J end by 9 bases, with 8 bases between. CDR3 size: 13 residues. Per germline, CDR1 SNHLY and CDR2 FYNNEI. CDR3 protein: CASSEALIWELFF. CDR3 in DNA: TGTGCCAGCAGTGAAGCACTAATCTGGGAGCTGTTTTTT.

The chain employs TRBV5-6 and TRBJ2-6, with D possibly being TRBD1 (6 bases). Trimming removed 6 bases from V and 1 base from J, with 11 bases in between. The CDR3 length is 15 residues. From germline, CDR1 is SGHDT and CDR2 YYEEEE. The CDR3 loop is CASTGAGSGANVLTF. DNA of the CDR3: TGTGCCAGCACAGGGGCAGGGTCTGGGGCCAACGTCCTGACTTTC.

The rearrangement uses TRBV6-1 and TRBJ2-7, with D unclear. The CDR3 has 12 residues. V was clipped by 1 base and J by 6 bases, with 7 bases between them. CDR1 and CDR2 (germline): MNHNS, SASEGT. The DNA of the CDR3 is TGTGCCAGCAGTGAAGGGGCGTCCGAGCAGTACTTC. It yields the protein CASSEGASEQYF.

The chain is built from TRBV5-4 and TRBJ2-5, with TRBD2 matching over 12 bases. Losses at the gene ends were 4 bases for V and 7 bases for J; bases not matched to a gene: 8. This CDR3 comprises 15 residues. The germline gives CDR1 SGHNT, CDR2 YYREEE (reference sequence). Here the CDR3 reads CASSGGTSGWATQYF. The CDR3 DNA reads as TGTGCCAGCAGCGGGGGGACTAGCGGGTGGGCGACCCAGTACTTC.

This clone has just a few counts. J is TRBJ1-2 and V is TRBV18; 9 positions match TRBD1. Germline trimming cut 2 bases from V and 8 bases from J; bases unmatched to any gene: 6. Germline values: CDR1 KGHSH, CDR2 LQKENI. CDR3 length: 14 amino acids. CDR3 in DNA: TGTGCCAGCTCACCAGGACAGGGGATGTTGGGCTACACCTTC. Its protein product is CASSPGQGMLGYTF.

This rearrangement joins TRBV7-9 to TRBJ2-1; 7 bases align to TRBD2. Per the germline V gene, CDR1 is SEHNR and CDR2 is FQNEAQ (reference sequence). This CDR3 contains 16 residues. J gave up 7 bases and V 5 bases, and 14 bases lay outside the gene matches. The CDR3 region is CASSPARGGPRNEQFF. In nucleotides, the CDR3 is TGTGCCAGCAGCCCCGCCCGGGGAGGGCCGAGAAATGAGCAGTTCTTC. Full variable domain (remainder filled in from reference TRBV7-9 and TRBJ2-1): DTGVSQNPRHKITKRGQNVTFRCDPISEHNRLYWYRQTLGQGPEFLTYFQNEAQLEKSRLLSDRFSAERPKGSFSTLEIQRTEQGDSAMYLCASSPARGGPRNEQFFGPGTRLTVL.

V is TRBV9 and J is TRBJ2-1; TRBD2 agrees at 11 bases. With V trimmed by 3 bases and J by 4 bases, 3 bases remained unmatched. This CDR3 comprises 15 residues. Germline CDR1 SGDLS, CDR2 YYNGEE. For the CDR3, the DNA is TGTGCCAGCAGCGCGGGACTAGCGGAATACAATGAGCAGTTCTTC. This encodes CASSAGLAEYNEQFF.

The V gene is TRBV24-1, the J gene TRBJ2-7; D is possibly TRBD2 (5 bases). The CDR3 runs to 16 residues. Germline V CDR1 and CDR2: KGHDR, SFDVKD. The V end was cut by 4 bases, the J end by 1 base, with 16 bases between. Here the CDR3 reads CATSERVAGGSYEQYF. CDR3 nucleotide sequence: TGTGCCACCAGTGAGAGGGTGGCAGGTGGGTCCTACGAGCAGTACTTC.

The chain links TRBV3-1 (or the pseudogene TRBV3-2) to TRBJ1-2; D is unclear. This CDR3 region has 14 residues. Germline loops: CDR1 LGHDT, CDR2 YNNKEL (reference sequence). Trimming took off 1 base at V and 5 bases at J, with 11 bases between the two ends. In DNA form, the CDR3 reads TGTGCCAGCAGCCAAGGGGGAGTCCCTTATGGCTACACCTTC. Encoded protein: CASSQGGVPYGYTF.

This clone appeared once. The chain carries TRBV2 and TRBJ1-3; TRBD1 is a possible D gene (6 bases). The CDR3 length is 16 residues. In germline, CDR1 is SNHLY, CDR2 FYNNEI. V was cut by 5 bases and J by 0 bases, with 14 bases left in between. The chain's CDR3 is CASSYGTRFSGNTIYF. The CDR3 nucleotides read TGTGCCAGCAGTTACGGGACACGGTTCTCTGGAAACACCATATATTTT.

This chain connects TRBV5-1 to TRBJ1-4; 8 nucleotides align to TRBD1. The CDR3 loop spans 15 amino acids. V shed 4 bases and J 5 bases; nucleotides not matched to a gene: 7. Per the germline V gene, CDR1 is SGHRS and CDR2 is YFSETQ. In DNA, the CDR3 is TGCGCCAGCAGCGCAGGGGGCGCGGGGAATGAAAAACTGTTTTTT. Protein product: CASSAGGAGNEKLFF.

The chain joins TRBV5-1 to TRBJ1-6, with TRBD1 matching 12 bases. Trimming took 4 bases from V and 10 from J; bases not matched to a gene: 12. Per germline, CDR1 SGHRS and CDR2 YFSETQ. The CDR3 contains 17 residues. The CDR3, as DNA: TGCGCCAGCAGCCCTACCGGGACAGGGGGCGAAGACTCACCCCTCCACTTT. Residues: CASSPTGTGGEDSPLHF.

This clone was found once. The chain combines TRBV29-1 with TRBJ2-5, with D possibly being TRBD2 (5 bases). CDR1 and CDR2 from the germline V gene are SQVTM and ANQGSEA. The CDR3 runs 12 residues. With 7 bases removed from V and 3 bases from J, the gap between germline ends came to 12 bases. The DNA of the CDR3 is TGCAGCGGACGGGCGGAGGAAGAGACCCAGTACTTC. It encodes CSGRAEEETQYF.

The chain couples TRBV15 to TRBJ1-1; D might be TRBD1 (5 bases). Germline V CDR1 and CDR2: LNHNV, YYDKDF (reference sequence). Trimming left V 0 bases short and J 6 bases short, with 17 bases between. The CDR3 is 16 amino acids. The CDR3 reads CATSRDPAGPTAEAFF. CDR3 DNA sequence: TGTGCCACCAGCAGAGATCCTGCGGGACCCACCGCTGAAGCTTTCTTT.

In nucleotides, the CDR3 is TGTGCCAGCAGCCGGACGGGAGATCAGCCCCAGCATTTT. This gives the protein CASSRTGDQPQHF. The chain carries TRBV7-8 and TRBJ1-5; D ambiguous. The CDR3 consists of 13 residues. V dropped 5 bases and J dropped 5 bases, with 10 bases sitting between them. Germline V lookup: CDR1 SGHVS, CDR2 FQNEAQ.

This chain uses TRBV11-3 with TRBJ1-2; D is uncertain. The CDR3 contains 13 residues. Germline V gene sequence: CDR1 SGHNT, CDR2 YENEEA. Trimming stripped 5 bases from V and 5 bases from J, with 12 bases between. The CDR3 loop is CASSAGSFYGYTF. CDR3 nucleotide sequence: TGTGCCAGCAGCGCCGGGTCATTTTATGGCTACACCTTC. Supplemented by reference TRBV11-3 and TRBJ1-2, the full variable domain reads EAGVVQSPRYKIIEKKQPVAFWCNPISGHNTLYWYLQNLGQGPELLIRYENEEAVDDSQLPKDRFSAERLKGVDSTLKIQPAELGDSAVYLCASSAGSFYGYTFGSGTRLTVV.

The chain links TRBV9 to TRBJ1-5; D gene unclear. The germline V gene encodes CDR1 SGDLS and CDR2 YYNGEE. The CDR3 is 13 residues long. The ends were cut back, 0 bases at V and 4 bases at J, with 5 bases in the middle. CDR3 sequence reads: CASSVGENQPQHF. The CDR3 DNA reads as TGTGCCAGCAGCGTAGGAGAGAATCAGCCCCAGCATTTT. Filled out from reference TRBV9 and TRBJ1-5, the complete variable domain reads DSGVTQTPKHLITATGQRVTLRCSPRSGDLSVYWYQQSLDQGLQFLIQYYNGEERAKGNILERFSAQQFPDLHSELNLSSLELGDSALYFCASSVGENQPQHFGDGTRLSIL.

In its sample, this clone was seen a few times. The chain joins TRBV2 to TRBJ1-4, with TRBD1 matching over 8 bases. Germline assignment: CDR1 SNHLY and CDR2 FYNNEI. The CDR3 runs to 14 residues. Trimming cost V 8 bases and J 7 bases; bases outside gene matches: 9. CDR3 sequence: CASSLTGVGEKLFF. In nucleotides, the CDR3 is TGTGCCAGCTCCTTGACAGGGGTGGGTGAAAAACTGTTTTTT.

The sample holds a few counts of this clone. This sequence joins TRBV7-2 and TRBJ2-3; TRBD2 aligns across 11 bases. With 8 bases clipped from V and 4 bases from J, the junction kept 8 bases outside the gene matches. This CDR3 spans 15 amino acids. Germline V gives CDR1 SGHTA, CDR2 FQGNSA. CDR3 DNA: TGTGCCAGCGGTAGCGGGGGGGCCGGGGCAGATACGCAGTATTTT. This codes for CASGSGGAGADTQYF.

This sequence joins TRBV5-4 and TRBJ2-3; 10 positions match TRBD1. J lost 5 bases, V lost 1 base, and 4 bases had no gene match. Germline assignment: CDR1 SGHNT and CDR2 YYREEE (reference sequence). CDR3 length equals 15 residues. Here the CDR3 DNA reads TGTGCCAGCAGCTTGCAACGGACAGGGGGAGATACGCAGTATTTT. Translating gives CASSLQRTGGDTQYF.

The chain employs TRBV6-5 and TRBJ1-2; D possibly corresponds to TRBD1 (6 bases). Germline V CDR1 and CDR2: MNHEY, SVGAGI. The length of the CDR3 is 13 residues. V dropped 7 bases and J dropped 7 bases, with 16 bases sitting between them. CDR3 in DNA: TGTGCCAGCACCCTAAGGGGGGGGGCTGGCTACACCTTC. Protein sequence: CASTLRGGAGYTF.

In this sample, this clone turned up once. The J gene is TRBJ2-2, the V gene TRBV29-1; 11 positions match TRBD1. Germline V CDR1 and CDR2: SQVTM, ANQGSEA. The CDR3 has 16 amino acids. J was trimmed by 7 bases and V by 4 bases; bases with no gene match: 11. CDR3 nucleotide sequence: TGCAGCGTTGTCGGGACAGGGGGTTCGAAGAACGGGGAGCTGTTTTTT. The encoded protein is CSVVGTGGSKNGELFF.